The clone carrying this T cell receptor (beta chain) turned up a few times. TCRdb analysed the 5' RACE reads with MiXCR anew, one entry per CDR3 protein. The table includes 450,000 or so distinct CDR3 sequences, approximately 23% detected once. The source of the sample is a study of T-cell memory formation after mild COVID-19. This TCR came from an adult woman who had mild COVID-19 (a few samples of this study predate the infection). Cell type and time point are not known. Sequenced sample: PBMCs or a T cell subset sorted from them (not recorded which).

In nucleotides, the CDR3 is TGCGCCAGCAGCTTGTATGGGGATAGCAATCAGCCCCAGCATTTT. It yields the protein CASSLYGDSNQPQHF. V gene TRBV5-1 combines with J gene TRBJ1-5; D uncertain. Germline V lookup: CDR1 SGHRS, CDR2 YFSETQ. V was pared by 1 base and J by 0 bases, with 8 bases between. The CDR3 spans 15 residues.